This TCR beta chain comes out of a study of T cell responses to AZD1222 COVID-19 vaccine. Using immunoSEQ multiplex PCR, the repertoire was profiled, and TCRdb retains in-frame clones only, with some absent. The sample carries about 64,000 clones, 90% to 95% recorded once. V lost 0 bases and J lost 1, with 4 bases in between. CDR1 is SGHNT and CDR2 is YYREEE in the germline V gene (reference sequence). The CDR3 loop spans 13 amino acids. The sequence was obtained from an adult who received the MenACWY meningococcal vaccine as a control. The sequencing used peripheral blood, collected 28 days after the second dose of the MenACWY control vaccine. The J gene is TRBJ1-1, the V gene TRBV5-4; D remains unclear. The CDR3 here is CASSLGGNTEAFF. Written as DNA, the CDR3 is TGTGCCAGCAGCTTGGGAGGGAACACTGAAGCTTTCTTT.